This entry lists 26 T cell receptor beta chains sequenced from one sample in a study of cytomegalovirus exposure and HLA in healthy donors. The PCR ran on 60 Vbeta and 13 Jbeta primers. TCRdb keeps only in-frame clones here, not all; method: immunoSEQ multiplex PCR. The sample includes about 160,000 clones, approximately 85% of them seen just once. Material: PBMCs. These receptors were obtained from a man aged 50-60 years in good health and CMV-seropositive.

V and J are TRBV28 and TRBJ2-7, with D uncertain. The germline V gene encodes CDR1 MDHEN and CDR2 SYDVKM. The germline V and J ends were trimmed by 2 bases and 6 bases, with 5 bases remaining between them. The CDR3 has 11 residues. The CDR3 spells CASSLTGEQYF. The CDR3 nucleotides are TGTGCCAGCAGTTTAACGGGCGAGCAGTACTTC.

This clone came up a few times. V usage is TRBV9 and J usage is TRBJ2-1; 11 positions match TRBD2. The CDR3 length is 14 residues. Germline V gene data show CDR1 as SGDLS and CDR2 as YYNGEE. V lost 3 bases to trimming and J lost 6 bases; unmatched junction nucleotides: 2. The CDR3 protein is CASSGGTSGNEQFF. Written as DNA, the CDR3 is TGTGCCAGCAGCGGGGGGACTAGCGGCAATGAGCAGTTCTTC.

The rearrangement links TRBV7-9 to TRBJ2-3; TRBD2 aligns across 9 bases. The CDR3 is 16 amino acids. Germline CDR1 SEHNR, CDR2 FQNEAQ (reference sequence). V dropped 0 bases and J dropped 9; count of bases not matched to a gene: 10. CDR3 residues: CASSLAMRGGARTQYF. The CDR3 region has the DNA TGTGCCAGCAGCTTAGCTATGCGGGGGGGCGCCAGAACGCAGTATTTT.

This chain links TRBV28 with TRBJ1-2; D might be TRBD1 (6 bases). The CDR3 loop spans 14 amino acids. The ends were cut back, 5 bases at V and 4 bases at J, with 14 bases in the middle. In germline, CDR1 is MDHEN, CDR2 SYDVKM. This chain's CDR3 is CASSVSTGTYGYTF. The CDR3 DNA sequence: TGTGCCAGCAGTGTTTCAACAGGGACCTATGGCTACACCTTC.

The CDR3 spells CASSRQGYNEQFF. CDR3 bases: TGTGCCAGTAGTCGGCAGGGGTACAATGAGCAGTTCTTC. V and J are TRBV19 and TRBJ2-1; maybe TRBD1 (6 bases). CDR3 length: 13 residues. Germline loops: CDR1 LNHDA, CDR2 SQIVND (reference sequence). V dropped 5 bases and J dropped 4 bases, with 9 bases sitting between them.

The rearrangement links TRBV9 to TRBJ1-1, with 8 bases matching TRBD1. This CDR3 has 14 amino acids. V was pared by 4 bases and J by 2 bases, with 4 bases of the junction left unmatched. Germline CDR1 SGDLS, CDR2 YYNGEE. The CDR3 sequence is CASSYGTGNTEAFF. CDR3 coding DNA: TGTGCCAGCAGCTACGGGACAGGCAACACTGAAGCTTTCTTT.

The CDR3 region has the DNA TGCGCCAGCAGCTCGACACAGGGAAACAATGAGCAGTTCTTC. Translated, it gives CASSSTQGNNEQFF. The chain joins TRBV5-1 to TRBJ2-1, with D tentatively TRBD1 (6 bases). Trimming cost V 3 bases and J 5 bases, with 12 bases left between them. CDR1 SGHRS and CDR2 YFSETQ come from the germline V gene. This CDR3 spans 14 amino acids.

The chain joins TRBV9 to TRBJ2-3, with TRBD2 identical over 11 bases. Germline assignment: CDR1 SGDLS and CDR2 YYNGEE. The CDR3 runs to 18 residues. J gave up 1 base and V 3 bases, and 10 bases lay outside the gene matches. The CDR3 protein is CASSESGLAGGRTDTQYF. The CDR3 region has the DNA TGTGCCAGCAGCGAAAGCGGGCTAGCGGGAGGACGCACAGATACGCAGTATTTT. The entire variable domain, with the rest obtained from reference TRBV9 and TRBJ2-3, is as follows: DSGVTQTPKHLITATGQRVTLRCSPRSGDLSVYWYQQSLDQGLQFLIQYYNGEERAKGNILERFSAQQFPDLHSELNLSSLELGDSALYFCASSESGLAGGRTDTQYFGPGTRLTVL.

In DNA form, the CDR3 reads TGTGCCAGCAGTTTCCGAGGGCAGTTAAATGAAAAACTGTTTTTT. As protein: CASSFRGQLNEKLFF. The chain recombines TRBV6-5 with TRBJ1-4, with D unclear. Per germline, CDR1 MNHEY and CDR2 SVGAGI. With 4 bases removed from V and 5 bases from J, the gap between germline ends came to 14 bases. CDR3 length: 15 amino acids.

The rearrangement joins TRBV7-8 to TRBJ2-1, with unresolved D. The CDR3 has 12 amino acids. Deletions cut 5 bases from V and 8 bases from J, with 10 bases between. The germline V gene has CDR1 SGHVS and CDR2 FQNEAQ. The CDR3: CASSPPRDEQFF. The CDR3 bases are TGTGCCAGCAGCCCCCCACGGGATGAGCAGTTCTTC. Together with reference TRBV7-8 and TRBJ2-1, the CDR3 gives the full variable domain: GAGVSQSPRYKVAKRGQDVALRCDPISGHVSLFWYQQALGQGPEFLTYFQNEAQLDKSGLPSDRFFAERPEGSVSTLKIQRTQQEDSAVYLCASSPPRDEQFFGPGTRLTVL.

This clone was observed once. V usage is TRBV28 and J usage is TRBJ1-4, with D possibly being TRBD1 (6 bases). Trimming cost V 9 bases and J 8 bases, with 16 bases left between them. CDR3 length: 13 amino acids. Germline CDR1 and CDR2: MDHEN and SYDVKM. The DNA of the CDR3 is TGTGCCAGTGGACAGCCAACTTTAGAAAAACTGTTTTTT. Encoded protein: CASGQPTLEKLFF.

The J gene is TRBJ2-1, the V gene TRBV6-1; perhaps TRBD1 as D (6 bases). This CDR3 comprises 13 residues. Trimming removed 5 bases at V and 3 bases at J, with 8 bases between. The germline V gene has CDR1 MNHNS and CDR2 SASEGT. The CDR3 is CASSWDIYNEQFF. The CDR3 DNA reads as TGTGCCAGCAGTTGGGACATCTACAATGAGCAGTTCTTC.

This chain connects TRBV28 to TRBJ1-4; D is undetermined. CDR1 is MDHEN and CDR2 is SYDVKM in the germline V gene. Deletions cut 7 bases from V and 3 bases from J, with 12 bases between. The CDR3 contains 14 residues. The CDR3 region has the DNA TGTGCCAGCATCGAAGACTCAGCTAATGAAAAACTGTTTTTT. This codes for CASIEDSANEKLFF.

This chain uses TRBV6-6 with TRBJ1-1; TRBD1 agrees at 9 bases. After removal of 6 bases from V and 6 bases from J, the junction contained 14 bases not matched to a gene. This CDR3 comprises 16 residues. In germline, CDR1 is MNHNY, CDR2 SVGAGI (reference sequence). This CDR3 reads CASSTGTGGRIAEAFF. The CDR3 DNA reads TGTGCCAGCAGCACTGGCACAGGGGGCCGTATCGCTGAAGCTTTCTTT.

With respect to this clone: Other DNA sequences in this specimen translate into the identical CDR3. The J gene is TRBJ2-3, the V gene TRBV11-3; D is unresolved. Germline CDR1 SGHNT, CDR2 YENEEA. The CDR3 has 14 amino acids. With 1 base removed from V and 0 bases from J, the gap between germline ends came to 5 bases. The CDR3 region has the DNA TGTGCCAGCAGCTTAGGGGCCAGCACAGATACGCAGTATTTT. This translates into CASSLGASTDTQYF.

The V and J genes are TRBV5-4 and TRBJ1-2; 7 nucleotides match TRBD1. Germline V lookup: CDR1 SGHNT, CDR2 YYREEE (reference sequence). The length of the CDR3 is 15 residues. Trimming took 4 bases from V and 2 from J; bases not matched to a gene: 8. This chain's CDR3 is CASSAGQHSNYGYTF. The CDR3 bases are TGTGCCAGCAGCGCGGGACAGCATTCCAACTATGGCTACACCTTC.

This chain connects TRBV6-5 to TRBJ1-2; 7 nucleotides agree with TRBD1. The CDR3 loop spans 15 amino acids. CDR1 is MNHEY and CDR2 is SVGAGI in the germline V gene. J was trimmed by 8 bases and V by 0 bases; bases with no gene match: 9. The CDR3, as DNA: TGTGCCAGCAGTTACTCCGACAGGGTATCAGTCGGCTACACCTTC. Protein product: CASSYSDRVSVGYTF.

This clone has more than one count but fewer than ten. This chain connects TRBV7-2 to TRBJ1-1; perhaps TRBD1 as D (6 bases). Deletions cut 1 base from V and 5 bases from J, with 11 bases between. The CDR3 has 14 residues. Germline values: CDR1 SGHTA, CDR2 FQGNSA. The CDR3 DNA follows: TGTGCCAGCAGCTTAGACAGGGTTGGGACTGAAGCTTTCTTT. Its protein is CASSLDRVGTEAFF.

The genes are TRBV5-1 and TRBJ2-4, with 8 bases identical to TRBD2. Germline V lookup: CDR1 SGHRS, CDR2 YFSETQ. Trimming removed 0 bases from V and 6 bases from J; junction bases left unmatched: 8. The CDR3 totals 16 residues. The CDR3 region has the DNA TGCGCCAGCAGCTTGGCGGGGGGGATCTCCTCAAACATTCAGTACTTC. It codes for CASSLAGGISSNIQYF.

V and J are TRBV11-2 and TRBJ2-3; D possibly corresponds to TRBD2 (6 bases). The CDR3 length is 15 residues. Germline CDR1 and CDR2: SGHAT and FQNNGV. Trimming took 5 bases from V and 0 from J, leaving 12 bases between them. The chain's CDR3 is CASSPGAGSTDTQYF. In DNA, the CDR3 is TGTGCCAGCAGCCCCGGGGCGGGGAGCACAGATACGCAGTATTTT.

The chain carries TRBV28 and TRBJ1-4; 8 nucleotides match TRBD1. The germline CDR1 and CDR2 sequences are MDHEN and SYDVKM. The CDR3 runs to 14 residues. V lost 5 bases, J lost 14 bases, and 13 bases stayed unmatched. The CDR3 reads CASSHVDRDKGLFF. The CDR3 DNA sequence: TGTGCCAGCAGTCATGTGGACAGGGACAAGGGGCTGTTTTTT.

The V and J genes are TRBV10-3 and TRBJ1-1, with unresolved D. This CDR3 has 15 residues. Germline CDR1 is ENHRY and CDR2 is SYGVKD. Trimming took 7 bases from V and 1 from J, leaving 16 bases between them. In nucleotides, the CDR3 is TGTGCCATCATGGCCGCCTCCTCAGGGAACACTGAAGCTTTCTTT. The encoded protein is CAIMAASSGNTEAFF.

The count of this clone is one. The gene calls are TRBV19 and TRBJ2-7; a weak D match, TRBD1 (6 bases). CDR3 length: 13 amino acids. V was pared by 3 bases and J by 3 bases, with 9 bases between. CDR1 is LNHDA and CDR2 is SQIVND in the germline V gene (reference sequence). CDR3: CASSIGQHYEQYF. In DNA, the CDR3 is TGTGCCAGTAGTATTGGACAGCACTACGAGCAGTACTTC.

The chain couples TRBV28 to TRBJ2-1; 12 positions agree with TRBD2. V trimming: 6 bases; J trimming: 4 bases; junction bases outside the gene matches: 1. This CDR3 comprises 14 residues. Germline V gene sequence: CDR1 MDHEN, CDR2 SYDVKM. The CDR3 nucleotides read TGTGCCAGCAGCGGACTAGCGGGATACAATGAGCAGTTCTTC. Amino acid sequence: CASSGLAGYNEQFF.

The chain uses TRBV7-2 and TRBJ1-2; 8 bases are a match to TRBD1. The CDR3 sequence is 14 residues long. J was trimmed by 4 bases and V by 4 bases; bases with no gene match: 5. Germline assignment: CDR1 SGHTA and CDR2 FQGNSA. The CDR3 DNA reads as TGTGCCAGCAGCTCCCGACAGGGGTTCTATGGCTACACCTTC. It codes for CASSSRQGFYGYTF.

J is TRBJ1-2 and V is TRBV7-3, with 8 bases matching TRBD1. Germline V gene lookup returns CDR1 SGHTA and CDR2 FQGTGA. V trimming: 5 bases; J trimming: 3 bases; junction bases outside the gene matches: 8. This CDR3 is built from 15 residues. The DNA for the CDR3 is TGTGCCAGCAGCCGAGACAGGGGAGGTCACTATGGCTACACCTTC. Translation: CASSRDRGGHYGYTF.